These T cell receptor beta chains were read from a single sample in a study of blood T cell repertoires in COVID-19. Produced via immunoSEQ multiplex PCR; TCRdb's table is partial and in-frame only. The table shows 9,500 to 12,000 clones, with roughly 80% occurring only once. Sequenced: peripheral blood. The source of these receptors is a man between 65 and 79 years old with active COVID-19. The CDR3 runs from the conserved cysteine through the conserved F or W. D genes are given only for firm matches. Expanded clones are given a class, and other clones once, few, many or no size at all.

abundance	d_gene	v_gene	j_gene	CDR3aa	CDR3nt
.	.	TRBV3-1/TRBV3-2	TRBJ2-5	CASAGRQETQYF	TGTGCCAGCGCGGGGCGCCAAGAGACCCAGTACTTC
.	.	TRBV18	TRBJ1-2	CASSHDSNYGYTF	TGTGCCAGCTCACACGACAGTAACTATGGCTACACCTTC
.	.	TRBV6-2/TRBV6-3	TRBJ2-2	CASSRGTGELFF	TGTGCCAGCAGTAGAGGGACCGGGGAGCTGTTTTTT
.	TRBD1	TRBV18	TRBJ2-5	CASSGTVQETQYF	TGTGCCAGCTCTGGGACAGTCCAAGAGACCCAGTACTTC
.	TRBD2	TRBV5-1	TRBJ2-3	CASSWRSSGGTDTQYF	TGCGCCAGCAGCTGGAGGTCTAGCGGGGGCACAGATACGCAGTATTTT
.	.	TRBV2	TRBJ1-5	CASRSALAQHF	TGTGCCAGCAGGAGCGCTTTAGCCCAGCATTTT
.	TRBD1	TRBV7-2	TRBJ1-5	CASSQRTGGYQPQHF	TGTGCCAGCAGCCAAAGGACAGGGGGTTATCAGCCCCAGCATTTT
.	TRBD1	TRBV28	TRBJ2-7	CASSLRFEGQRRYEQYF	TGTGCCAGCAGCCTCAGATTCGAGGGACAGAGGCGCTACGAGCAGTACTTC
.	TRBD2	TRBV19	TRBJ2-1	CASSRGLAGDNEQFF	TGTGCCAGTAGTAGGGGACTAGCGGGGGACAATGAGCAGTTCTTC
.	.	TRBV5-1	TRBJ2-5	CASSRMGGGETQYF	TGCGCCAGCAGCCGAATGGGAGGGGGAGAGACCCAGTACTTC
.	.	TRBV5-5	TRBJ1-4	CASSLMGGSDEKLFF	TGTGCCAGCAGCCTCATGGGGGGTTCGGATGAAAAACTGTTTTTT
.	.	TRBV14	TRBJ2-6	CASSQEKGYGANVLTF	TGTGCCAGCAGCCAAGAAAAGGGGTATGGGGCCAACGTCCTGACTTTC
.	.	TRBV7-8	TRBJ1-5	CASSSDRISNQPQHF	TGTGCCAGCAGCTCGGACAGAATAAGCAATCAGCCCCAGCATTTT
.	TRBD1	TRBV6-5	TRBJ1-5	CASSLTGVGNQPQHF	TGTGCCAGCAGTTTGACAGGGGTTGGCAATCAGCCCCAGCATTTT
.	.	TRBV5-5	TRBJ2-1	CASSSDRGDRTDNEQFF	TGTGCCAGCAGCTCCGACCGGGGGGACAGGACGGACAATGAGCAGTTCTTC
.	TRBD1	TRBV3-1/TRBV3-2	TRBJ2-5	CASSETGVETQYF	TGTGCCAGCAGCGAAACAGGGGTAGAGACCCAGTACTTC
.	.	TRBV11-2	TRBJ2-2	CASSQMGGGGTGELFF	TGTGCCAGCAGCCAGATGGGGGGAGGGGGAACCGGGGAGCTGTTTTTT
once	.	TRBV12-3/TRBV12-4	TRBJ1-5	CASSRLDQPQHF	TGTGCCAGCAGCCGACTCGATCAGCCCCAGCATTTT
.	.	TRBV11-2	TRBJ1-1	CASSLEVRGPSTEAFF	TGTGCCAGCAGCTTAGAGGTCCGGGGTCCGAGCACTGAAGCTTTCTTT
.	.	TRBV11-3	TRBJ2-1	CASSTQGYNEQFF	TGTGCCAGCAGCACTCAGGGCTACAATGAGCAGTTCTTC
.	.	TRBV7-3	TRBJ1-1	CASSSNRNTEAFF	TGTGCCAGCAGCTCTAACAGGAACACTGAAGCTTTCTTT